This entry lists 22 T cell receptor beta chains sequenced from one sample in a study of blood T cell repertoires in COVID-19. Data came from immunoSEQ multiplex PCR; TCRdb stores just in-frame clones and leaves some out. The sample holds tens of thousands of clones; approximately 82% are singletons and the top ten take less than 4.5%. The sample was peripheral blood. The receptor set was obtained from a man in his sixties with acute or convalescent COVID-19.

The chain employs TRBV5-1 and TRBJ1-2, with a weak D call TRBD1 (6 bases). CDR3 length: 13 amino acids. Germline assignment: CDR1 SGHRS and CDR2 YFSETQ. Trimming removed 7 bases at V and 6 bases at J, with 16 bases between. CDR3 sequence reads: CASGWGQIDGYTF. DNA of the CDR3: TGCGCCAGCGGTTGGGGGCAGATCGATGGCTACACCTTC. Full variable domain (missing parts from reference TRBV5-1 and TRBJ1-2): KAGVTQTPRYLIKTRGQQVTLSCSPISGHRSVSWYQQTPGQGLQFLFEYFSETQRNKGNFPGRFSGRQFSNSRSEMNVSTLELGDSALYLCASGWGQIDGYTFGSGTRLTVV.

The chain is built from TRBV19 and TRBJ1-1, with D unresolved. V dropped 0 bases and J dropped 8 bases, with 7 bases sitting between them. The germline V gene has CDR1 LNHDA and CDR2 SQIVND (reference sequence). CDR3 length equals 12 residues. CDR3 DNA sequence: TGTGCCAGTAGTATAGATAACGGGGAAGCTTTCTTT. It translates to CASSIDNGEAFF.

The chain joins TRBV30 to TRBJ1-5; D is undetermined. Trimming removed 3 bases at V and 4 bases at J, with 10 bases between. Germline loops: CDR1 GTSNPN, CDR2 SVGIG (reference sequence). This CDR3 spans 13 amino acids. The CDR3 is CAWRPKTNQPQHF. In nucleotides, the CDR3 is TGTGCCTGGAGGCCCAAAACAAATCAGCCCCAGCATTTT.

J is TRBJ2-7 and V is TRBV5-1, with D tentatively TRBD2 (5 bases). The CDR3 spans 13 residues. With 4 bases removed from V and 1 base from J, the gap between germline ends came to 9 bases. Germline-derived CDR1 and CDR2 are SGHRS and YFSETQ. The chain's CDR3 is CASSAGKSYEQYF. In DNA form, the CDR3 reads TGCGCCAGCAGCGCCGGGAAATCCTACGAGCAGTACTTC.

This clone has a single count. J is TRBJ2-1 and V is TRBV4-1, with 14 bases lining up with TRBD2. V trimming: 0 bases; J trimming: 7 bases; junction bases outside the gene matches: 2. Looked up from germline, CDR1 is MGHRA and CDR2 is YSYEKL. The CDR3 runs to 16 residues. This CDR3 is CASSQEGLAGVNEQFF. The CDR3, as DNA: TGCGCCAGCAGCCAAGAGGGACTAGCGGGGGTAAATGAGCAGTTCTTC.

This rearrangement joins TRBV18 to TRBJ1-1, with 12 nucleotides matching TRBD1. This CDR3 is built from 16 residues. Per germline, CDR1 KGHSH and CDR2 LQKENI. The V gene end was trimmed by 2 bases and the J gene end by 11 bases; junction bases not matched to a gene: 12. The CDR3 DNA follows: TGTGCCAGCTCACCAAACACCCCCGGGACAGGGGGCTTGGCTTTCTTT. It codes for CASSPNTPGTGGLAFF.

The chain links TRBV30 to TRBJ1-3, with 12 bases aligning to TRBD1. CDR3 size: 21 residues. V dropped 2 bases and J dropped 0; count of bases not matched to a gene: 17. From germline, CDR1 is GTSNPN and CDR2 SVGIG (reference sequence). The CDR3 here is CAWSYGGLRGQGAISGNTIYF. As DNA, the CDR3 is TGTGCCTGGAGTTATGGGGGCCTCAGGGGACAGGGGGCGATCTCTGGAAACACCATATATTTT.

The chain is built from TRBV7-9 and TRBJ2-2; 8 bases are a match to TRBD1. The CDR3 sequence is 15 residues long. Germline V lookup: CDR1 SEHNR, CDR2 FQNEAQ (reference sequence). J gave up 7 bases and V 4 bases, and 8 bases lay outside the gene matches. The CDR3 DNA reads TGTGCCAGCAGCTCCTCGGACAGGGAAGACGGGGAGCTGTTTTTT. Amino acid sequence: CASSSSDREDGELFF.

The count of this clone is one. This chain uses TRBV7-3 with TRBJ2-3; TRBD1 matches 7 bases. CDR3 length: 14 amino acids. V gave up 5 bases and J gave up 3 bases; unmatched junction bases: 5. Germline values: CDR1 SGHTA, CDR2 FQGTGA. The CDR3 nucleotides read TGTGCCAGCAGCCCTCCGGACAGGACAGATACGCAGTATTTT. It codes for CASSPPDRTDTQYF.

This sequence joins TRBV5-1 and TRBJ2-5; 8 bases are shared with TRBD1. Looked up from germline, CDR1 is SGHRS and CDR2 is YFSETQ. With 4 bases clipped from V and 4 bases from J, the junction kept 6 bases outside the gene matches. The CDR3 is 14 residues long. This chain's CDR3 is CASSGQGIGETQYF. CDR3 DNA: TGCGCCAGCAGCGGACAGGGTATCGGAGAGACCCAGTACTTC. Filled out from reference TRBV5-1 and TRBJ2-5, the complete variable domain reads KAGVTQTPRYLIKTRGQQVTLSCSPISGHRSVSWYQQTPGQGLQFLFEYFSETQRNKGNFPGRFSGRQFSNSRSEMNVSTLELGDSALYLCASSGQGIGETQYFGPGTRLLVL.

This clone was seen a few times. The rearrangement joins TRBV18 to TRBJ2-2; 11 bases agree with TRBD2. The CDR3 consists of 17 residues. The V gene end was trimmed by 10 bases and the J gene end by 0 bases; junction bases not matched to a gene: 10. Germline V lookup: CDR1 KGHSH, CDR2 LQKENI. CDR3 sequence reads: CATPLVAGGSNTGELFF. The CDR3 DNA reads TGTGCCACCCCCCTGGTAGCGGGGGGGTCGAACACCGGGGAGCTGTTTTTT.

V and J are TRBV30 and TRBJ2-5, with D possibly being TRBD2 (6 bases). Looked up from germline, CDR1 is GTSNPN and CDR2 is SVGIG (reference sequence). There are 16 residues in the CDR3. Trimming took 2 bases from V and 2 from J, leaving 18 bases between them. The CDR3 spells CAWSPLGAGRQETQYF. CDR3 bases: TGTGCCTGGAGTCCCCTTGGGGCAGGGAGGCAAGAGACCCAGTACTTC.

The CDR3 loop reads CASSLAGGANYGYTF. The CDR3 DNA follows: TGTGCCAGCAGCTTAGCGGGAGGGGCTAACTATGGCTACACCTTC. The rearrangement links TRBV7-2 to TRBJ1-2; TRBD1 might be the D (5 bases). Germline V gene lookup returns CDR1 SGHTA and CDR2 FQGNSA. CDR3 size: 15 residues. V lost 0 bases and J lost 0, with 8 bases in between. Complete variable domain (other parts from reference TRBV7-2 and TRBJ1-2): GAGVSQSPSNKVTEKGKDVELRCDPISGHTALYWYRQSLGQGLEFLIYFQGNSAPDKSGLPSDRFSAERTGGSVSTLTIQRTQQEDSAVYLCASSLAGGANYGYTFGSGTRLTVV.

This clone was seen once. CDR3 nucleotides: TGTGCCAGCTCACCAGTACTCTCCAGGACAGGGACTTACGAGCAGTACTTC. Its translation is CASSPVLSRTGTYEQYF. The gene calls are TRBV18 and TRBJ2-7; 8 nucleotides line up with TRBD1. Per germline, CDR1 KGHSH and CDR2 LQKENI. Germline trimming cut 2 bases from V and 4 bases from J; bases unmatched to any gene: 13. The CDR3 runs 17 residues. The full variable domain, rest sourced from reference TRBV18 and TRBJ2-7, is NAGVMQNPRHLVRRRGQEARLRCSPMKGHSHVYWYRQLPEEGLKFMVYLQKENIIDESGMPKERFSAEFPKEGPSILRIQQVVRGDSAAYFCASSPVLSRTGTYEQYFGPGTRLTVT.

This chain joins TRBV21-1 and TRBJ1-1. TRBV21-1 has pseudogene status. The CDR3 is made up of 14 amino acids. In DNA form, the CDR3 reads TGTGCCAGCAGCAAAGCGGAGACTAACGCTGAAGCTTTCTTT. It is translated as CASSKAETNAEAFF.

This chain joins TRBV12-3 or TRBV12-4 and TRBJ1-6; 8 bases map to TRBD1. J lost 7 bases, V lost 5 bases, and 1 base had no gene match. This CDR3 is 13 amino acids long. CDR3 in amino acids: CASSRTGNSPLHF. The CDR3 DNA reads as TGTGCCAGCAGTCGGACAGGGAATTCACCCCTCCACTTT.

The chain is built from TRBV7-9 and TRBJ1-5; no clear D. This CDR3 comprises 13 residues. V gave up 1 base and J gave up 4 bases, with 5 bases separating them. From germline, CDR1 is SEHNR and CDR2 FQNEAQ (reference sequence). CDR3 region: CASSLGVNQPQHF. CDR3 DNA: TGTGCCAGCAGCTTAGGAGTGAATCAGCCCCAGCATTTT.

The CDR3 coding sequence is TGTGCCAGCACCTTCACAGCAGATACGCAGTATTTT. It is translated as CASTFTADTQYF. This chain uses TRBV12-3 or TRBV12-4 with TRBJ2-3; D not resolved. Trimming cost V 7 bases and J 4 bases, with 9 bases left between them. This CDR3 region has 12 residues.

This clone was seen once. The genes are TRBV27 and TRBJ2-1, with TRBD2 as a possible D gene (7 bases). Trimming pared 8 bases from V and 0 bases from J, leaving 17 bases between. From germline, CDR1 is MNHEY and CDR2 SMNVEV (reference sequence). The CDR3 has 16 amino acids. The CDR3 loop is CASAEGGTTSYNEQFF. CDR3 DNA: TGTGCCAGCGCCGAGGGGGGGACAACCTCCTACAATGAGCAGTTCTTC.

The rearrangement joins TRBV7-2 to TRBJ1-1; unclear D gene. CDR1 is SGHTA and CDR2 is FQGNSA in the germline V gene. The CDR3 is 13 residues long. V dropped 5 bases and J dropped 6 bases, with 13 bases sitting between them. The CDR3 spells CASSPHRDAEAFF. CDR3 DNA sequence: TGTGCCAGCAGCCCCCACCGGGATGCTGAAGCTTTCTTT.

The rearrangement uses TRBV19 and TRBJ2-7, with TRBD1 as a possible D gene (5 bases). Germline CDR1 LNHDA, CDR2 SQIVND (reference sequence). The CDR3 length is 14 residues. Trimming shortened V by 4 bases and J by 0 bases, and 10 bases separated the two germline ends. CDR3 protein: CASSNRLGSYEQYF. CDR3 DNA sequence: TGTGCCAGTAGTAACAGGTTAGGCTCCTACGAGCAGTACTTC.

This clone was seen only a few times. This chain uses TRBV24-1 with TRBJ2-7; D may be TRBD1 (6 bases). V lost 4 bases to trimming and J lost 8 bases, with 17 bases between them. The CDR3 covers 14 residues. Germline CDR1 and CDR2: KGHDR and SFDVKD. The CDR3 sequence is CATSDPTSQGKQYF. In nucleotides, the CDR3 is TGTGCCACCAGTGACCCTACCTCACAGGGTAAGCAGTACTTC.